This TCR beta chain was observed in a study of T cells in Graves' hyperthyroidism and ophthalmopathy. This clonotype was seen repeatedly, ten times or more. V was pared by 6 bases and J by 2 bases, with 4 bases of the junction left unmatched. Germline loops: CDR1 MNHNS, CDR2 SASEGT. This CDR3 region has 15 residues. Researchers took RNA transcripts and amplified the TCR beta CDR3 regions from them. With the HTBI primer set, the TCR CDR3 went through a first round of RT-PCR. TCRdb independently ran MiXCR on the multiplex PCR reads; one entry per CDR3 protein. The table has hundreds of thousands of distinct CDR3 sequences, over 11% seen once; the top ten hold less than 6%. Together with thyroid ultrasound, orbital computed tomography, serum thyroxine and TRAb, clinical symptoms were used for diagnoses.

The TCR comes from a woman under 40 with Graves' hyperthyroidism that later progressed to Graves' ophthalmopathy. J is TRBJ2-7 and V is TRBV6-1, with 13 bases aligning to TRBD2. The material sequenced was blood. The CDR3 nucleotides read TGTGCCAGCAGACTAGCGGGAGGGGTTACCTACGAGCAGTACTTC. Translation: CASRLAGGVTYEQYF.